This T cell receptor (beta chain) stems from a study of sequential checkpoint blockade in melanoma. Looking at the study overall: Patients were randomized 1:1 to nivolumab-then-ipilimumab or ipilimumab-then-nivolumab first-line. Maintenance nivolumab came after either treatment sequence.

The treatment: randomized to nivolumab then ipilimumab (arm A) or the reverse (arm B). Patients had received no earlier DNA-damaging chemotherapy. PBMC sorting kept live CD3+CD8+ cells without CD19 or CD56. V lost 8 bases and J lost 0; bases outside the gene matches: 3. This CDR3 region has 14 residues. Germline V gene sequence: CDR1 MNHNS, CDR2 SASEGT. This clone has just one count. TCRdb keeps only in-frame clones here, not all; method: immunoSEQ multiplex PCR. In the table there are some 26,000 clones, about 77% of which are singletons. The rearrangement joins TRBV6-1 to TRBJ2-2, with 7 bases lining up with TRBD1. The specimen comprised CD8+ T cells sorted from blood (inferred from file names), sampled from a patient given nivolumab and ipilimumab in sequence. This receptor was taken from a human donor with melanoma. CDR3 bases: TGTGCCAGCCTGGGACAGCCGAACACCGGGGAGCTGTTTTTT. Translation: CASLGQPNTGELFF.